This T cell receptor (beta chain) was observed in a study of blood T cell repertoires in COVID-19. Study background: Some COVID-19 samples were acute and others convalescent; all came from the United States, Italy and Spain.

Authors' methods: Amplified reference gene primers provided the basis for estimating nucleated cell counts. Sequencing was performed with immunoSEQ multiplex PCR; in TCRdb, only in-frame clones are kept and a portion is missing. The V and J calls and clone size come from that table; D and trimming were worked out from the DNA. The data contain more than 110,000 clones, under 90% of them singletons. CDR1 and CDR2 from the germline V gene are MGHDK and SYGVNS. The CDR3 consists of 16 residues. V lost 2 bases and J 8 bases, leaving 18 bases between the germline ends. The TCR was taken from a human donor in a cohort sampled during active COVID-19. Sequencing was carried out using peripheral blood. The gene calls are TRBV25-1 and TRBJ1-4, with unresolved D. Written as DNA, the CDR3 is TGTGCCAGCAGTGAAGGAGGCGAGGGTTTAGGGGAAAAACTGTTTTTT. Amino acids: CASSEGGEGLGEKLFF.